The 24 T cell receptor beta chains below all came from one sample that was sequenced in a study of shared clonotypes between healthy human individuals. TCRdb's table, derived via immunoSEQ multiplex PCR, lists solely in-frame clones and lacks some. The sample records hundreds of thousands of clones, less than 80% being singletons. The specimen sequenced was PBMCs. These receptor sequences come from a woman aged 40 to 49 in good health. Some clones in this sample may be carry-over from other donors' samples.

This chain uses TRBV21-1 with TRBJ1-3; the tabulated D call, TRBD1, remains unverified against the DNA. TRBV21-1 is assigned pseudogene status. There are 15 residues in the CDR3. CDR3 residues: CASSNNRSSGNTIYF. CDR3 DNA sequence: TGTGCCAGCAGCAATAACAGATCCTCTGGAAACACCATATATTTT.

This clone was picked up a small number of times. The J gene is TRBJ2-1, the V gene TRBV7-2; TRBD2 matches 9 bases. The ends lost 7 bases at V and 8 bases at J; junction bases unmatched: 9. The germline CDR1 and CDR2 sequences are SGHTA and FQGNSA. The CDR3 covers 14 residues. The CDR3 DNA reads TGTGCCAGCACCAAGGGGCGGGAGGGGTATGAGCAGTTCTTC. Amino acid sequence: CASTKGREGYEQFF.

The chain employs TRBV13 and TRBJ1-1; 9 nucleotides line up with TRBD1. This CDR3 has 15 residues. The J segment lost 5 bases and the V segment lost 5 bases, leaving 9 bases of the junction unmatched. Germline V gives CDR1 PRHDT, CDR2 FYEKMQ (reference sequence). CDR3 coding DNA: TGTGCCAGCAGCCCTTGGACAGGGGCGGTGACTGAAGCTTTCTTT. It yields the protein CASSPWTGAVTEAFF.

The chain combines TRBV6-5 with TRBJ2-2, with 7 bases fitting TRBD2. Germline V gene lookup returns CDR1 MNHEY and CDR2 SVGAGI. CDR3 length equals 15 residues. The junction had 13 bases not matched to a gene; V was cut back by 10 bases and J by 5 bases. CDR3 sequence (DNA): TGTGCCACCCTCCCTAGCGGCAAAGGGACCGGGGAGCTGTTTTTT. Its protein product is CATLPSGKGTGELFF.

The rearrangement joins TRBV7-9 to TRBJ2-7; 9 bases are shared with TRBD2. The CDR3 covers 17 residues. The germline V gene encodes CDR1 SEHNR and CDR2 FQNEAQ (reference sequence). V shed 2 bases and J 5 bases; nucleotides not matched to a gene: 13. The CDR3 nucleotides read TGTGCCAGCAGCTTAACGCCCCCCGGGACTAGCAGGCACGAGCAGTACTTC. Translation gives CASSLTPPGTSRHEQYF.

V is TRBV4-2 and J is TRBJ1-3, with a weak D call TRBD1 (6 bases). With 8 bases removed from V and 2 bases from J, the gap between germline ends came to 7 bases. The CDR3 spans 12 residues. The germline V gene encodes CDR1 LGHNA and CDR2 YNFKEQ. As DNA, the CDR3 is TGTGCCAGCGGGACAACTGGAAACACCATATATTTT. As protein: CASGTTGNTIYF.

The J gene is TRBJ1-4, the V gene TRBV7-6; D gene unclear. Germline V gene lookup returns CDR1 SGHVS and CDR2 FNYEAQ. Trimming took off 5 bases at V and 10 bases at J, with 26 bases between the two ends. This CDR3 is 17 amino acids long. The CDR3 region is CASSPSFGGEELGKLFF. CDR3 sequence (DNA): TGTGCCAGCAGCCCAAGCTTCGGCGGGGAGGAACTGGGAAAACTGTTTTTT.

The chain uses TRBV11-2 and TRBJ2-3, with TRBD2 as a possible D gene (5 bases). This CDR3 comprises 14 residues. Per germline, CDR1 SGHAT and CDR2 FQNNGV. V shed 5 bases and J shed 0 bases, with 9 bases lying between them. The CDR3: CASSDSVSTDTQYF. CDR3 DNA sequence: TGTGCCAGCAGCGATAGCGTTAGCACAGATACGCAGTATTTT.

This clone turned up a few times. J is TRBJ2-5 and V is TRBV2; perhaps TRBD2 as D (6 bases). The end of the DNA is better explained by TRBJ2-7, so the J call may be wrong. The CDR3 contains 11 residues. CDR1 SNHLY and CDR2 FYNNEI come from the germline V gene. CDR3 amino acids: CASAGTYEQYF. The CDR3 bases are TGTGCCAGCGCGGGAACCTACGAGCAGTACTTC.

In the case of this clone: This likely traces to a read error, being one base from a far larger clone. The V and J genes are TRBV4-2 and TRBJ2-5; D is tentatively TRBD1 or TRBD2 (5 bases each). TRBJ2-7 matches the DNA end more closely, so the J call is doubtful. Per germline, CDR1 LGHNA and CDR2 YNFKEQ. This CDR3 contains 16 residues. This CDR3 reads CAGSQDEGQGVDEQYF. In DNA, the CDR3 is TGTGCCGGCAGCCAAGACGAGGGGCAGGGCGTCGACGAGCAGTACTTC.

The rearrangement joins TRBV2 to TRBJ1-1; perhaps TRBD1 as D (5 bases). The CDR3 has 14 amino acids. Per the germline V gene, CDR1 is SNHLY and CDR2 is FYNNEI. V lost 5 bases to trimming and J lost 5 bases, with 15 bases between them. The CDR3 sequence is CASSWLQGGTEAFF. The CDR3 DNA reads TGTGCCAGCAGTTGGTTGCAGGGAGGGACTGAAGCTTTCTTT.

Concerning this clone itself: This likely came from a read error, as a far larger clone is one base away. The chain joins TRBV5-6 to TRBJ2-1, with a weak D call TRBD1 (5 bases). The germline CDR1 and CDR2 sequences are SGHDT and YYEEEE. The CDR3 runs 11 residues. Here the CDR3 DNA reads TGTACCAGCAGCTTGGGCCCAGGGAAGTTCTTC. Encoded protein: CTSSLGPGKFF.

The chain couples TRBV6-5 to TRBJ2-5, with D perhaps TRBD2 (6 bases). CDR1 is MNHEY, CDR2 SVGAGI, per germline. The CDR3 is made up of 13 amino acids. Trimming cost V 5 bases and J 5 bases, with 12 bases left between them. CDR3 amino acids: CASSRQSGETQYF. In DNA, the CDR3 is TGTGCCAGCAGTCGACAGAGCGGGGAGACCCAGTACTTC.

This chain joins TRBV11-3 and TRBJ2-1; 12 bases line up with TRBD2. The J segment lost 9 bases and the V segment lost 4 bases, leaving 7 bases of the junction unmatched. This CDR3 is 15 amino acids long. Germline loops: CDR1 SGHNT, CDR2 YENEEA. CDR3 DNA sequence: TGTGCCAGCAGCTCCCGACTAGCGGGAGAGGGTGAGCAGTTCTTC. Amino acids: CASSSRLAGEGEQFF.

The chain uses TRBV19 and TRBJ1-3; possibly TRBD1 for D (6 bases). V was trimmed by 6 bases and J by 2 bases, leaving 11 bases between them. Looked up from germline, CDR1 is LNHDA and CDR2 is SQIVND (reference sequence). The CDR3 is 14 amino acids. CDR3 protein: CASSLQGTGNTIYF. CDR3 nucleotides: TGTGCCAGTAGCCTACAGGGAACTGGAAACACCATATATTTT.

The genes are TRBV7-9 and TRBJ2-3, with a weak D call TRBD2 (6 bases). Trimming took 4 bases from V and 3 from J, leaving 17 bases between them. Germline V gives CDR1 SEHNR, CDR2 FQNEAQ (reference sequence). The CDR3 contains 16 residues. The CDR3 region is CASSSSGGDGTDTQYF. The CDR3 DNA follows: TGTGCCAGCAGCTCATCGGGCGGGGACGGGACAGATACGCAGTATTTT.

In its sample, this clone was seen once. The chain couples TRBV30 to TRBJ1-2, with D unclear. This CDR3 has 14 residues. Trimming left V 0 bases short and J 4 bases short, with 12 bases between. From germline, CDR1 is GTSNPN and CDR2 SVGIG (reference sequence). The CDR3, as DNA: TGTGCCTGGAGTGTAAACGGACGGACCTATGGCTACACCTTC. This gives the protein CAWSVNGRTYGYTF.

V gene TRBV28 combines with J gene TRBJ1-1; possibly TRBD1 for D (6 bases). The V end lost 3 bases, the J end lost 10 bases, and 18 bases lay between the germline ends. From germline, CDR1 is MDHEN and CDR2 SYDVKM. The CDR3 has 14 residues. The CDR3: CASSLDGGLKGAFF. CDR3 nucleotides: TGTGCCAGCAGTTTGGACGGGGGCCTTAAGGGAGCTTTCTTT.

This rearrangement joins TRBV14 to TRBJ2-1; D is perhaps TRBD1 (8 bases). There are 15 residues in the CDR3. V gave up 2 bases and J gave up 6 bases, with 14 bases separating them. The germline V gene has CDR1 SGHDN and CDR2 FVKESK. CDR3 residues: CASSQRQGRVNEQFF. CDR3 nucleotides: TGTGCCAGCAGCCAACGACAGGGGAGGGTCAATGAGCAGTTCTTC.

This clone appeared many times. The genes are TRBV19 and TRBJ1-1; maybe TRBD1 (6 bases). Germline CDR1 is LNHDA and CDR2 is SQIVND (reference sequence). V dropped 6 bases and J dropped 7 bases, with 18 bases sitting between them. CDR3 length equals 14 residues. The CDR3 reads CASREIQKGGEAFF. As DNA, the CDR3 is TGTGCCAGTAGAGAGATTCAGAAAGGGGGTGAAGCTTTCTTT.

Here the CDR3 reads CASRWGSDQPQHF. The CDR3 DNA reads TGTGCCAGCCGGTGGGGAAGTGATCAGCCCCAGCATTTT. The gene calls are TRBV28 and TRBJ1-5, with D unresolved. The germline V and J ends were trimmed by 8 bases and 5 bases, with 13 bases remaining between them. This CDR3 has 13 amino acids. Germline assignment: CDR1 MDHEN and CDR2 SYDVKM. The variable domain in full, with the rest retrieved from reference TRBV28 and TRBJ1-5, is DVKVTQSSRYLVKRTGEKVFLECVQDMDHENMFWYRQDPGLGLRLIYFSYDVKMKEKGDIPEGYSVSREKKERFSLILESASTNQTSMYLCASRWGSDQPQHFGDGTRLSIL.

The sample holds one count of this clone. The rearrangement uses TRBV27 and TRBJ1-2; D perhaps matches TRBD1 (5 bases). CDR3 length: 14 residues. Germline CDR1 and CDR2: MNHEY and SMNVEV (reference sequence). V gave up 2 bases and J gave up 4 bases, with 11 bases separating them. CDR3 nucleotides: TGTGCCAGCAGTTTAGTGGCAGGGTCCTATGGCTACACCTTC. Translated, it gives CASSLVAGSYGYTF.

Only a few counts were recorded for this clone. The CDR3 sequence: CAWSRASGYEQYF. The CDR3 DNA is TGTGCCTGGAGCCGGGCTAGCGGCTACGAGCAGTACTTC. The chain recombines TRBV30 with TRBJ2-7; TRBD2 agrees at 7 bases. Germline assignment: CDR1 GTSNPN and CDR2 SVGIG (reference sequence). The CDR3 spans 13 residues. Germline trimming cut 3 bases from V and 3 bases from J; bases unmatched to any gene: 5.

The genes are TRBV7-3 and TRBJ1-1; D is ambiguous. The CDR3 is 13 amino acids. Trimming left V 2 bases short and J 1 base short, with 5 bases between. From germline, CDR1 is SGHTA and CDR2 FQGTGA. The CDR3 here is CASSLQRNTEAFF. In DNA, the CDR3 is TGTGCCAGCAGCTTACAGAGGAACACTGAAGCTTTCTTT.